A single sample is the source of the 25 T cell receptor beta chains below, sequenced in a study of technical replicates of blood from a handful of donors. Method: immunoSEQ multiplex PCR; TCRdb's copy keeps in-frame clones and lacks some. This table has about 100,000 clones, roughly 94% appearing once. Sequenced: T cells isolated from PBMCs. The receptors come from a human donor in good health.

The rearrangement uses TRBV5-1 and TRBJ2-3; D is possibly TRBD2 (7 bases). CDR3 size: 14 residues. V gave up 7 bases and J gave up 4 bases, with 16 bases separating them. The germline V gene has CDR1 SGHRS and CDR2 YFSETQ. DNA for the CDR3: TGCGCCAGCCGACTAAGGGAGGGGGCAGATACGCAGTATTTT. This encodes CASRLREGADTQYF.

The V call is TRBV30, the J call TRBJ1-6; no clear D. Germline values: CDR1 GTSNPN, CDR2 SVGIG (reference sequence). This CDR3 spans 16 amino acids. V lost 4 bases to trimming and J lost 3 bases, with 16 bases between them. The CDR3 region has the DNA TGTGCCTGGATTTCTCCCGGGATGATCTATAATTCACCCCTCCACTTT. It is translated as CAWISPGMIYNSPLHF.

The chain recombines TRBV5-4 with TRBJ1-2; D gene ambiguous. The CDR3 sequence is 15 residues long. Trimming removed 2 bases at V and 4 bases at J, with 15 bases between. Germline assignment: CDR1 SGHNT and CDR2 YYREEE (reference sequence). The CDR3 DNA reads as TGTGCCAGCAGCTTAAGTTTTTCGTTCAGCTATGGCTACACCTTC. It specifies CASSLSFSFSYGYTF.

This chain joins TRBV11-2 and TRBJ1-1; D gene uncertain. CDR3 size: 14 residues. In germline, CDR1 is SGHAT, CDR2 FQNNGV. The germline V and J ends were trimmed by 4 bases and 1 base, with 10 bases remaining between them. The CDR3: CASSSRRGNTEAFF. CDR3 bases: TGTGCCAGCAGCTCTAGGAGAGGGAACACTGAAGCTTTCTTT.

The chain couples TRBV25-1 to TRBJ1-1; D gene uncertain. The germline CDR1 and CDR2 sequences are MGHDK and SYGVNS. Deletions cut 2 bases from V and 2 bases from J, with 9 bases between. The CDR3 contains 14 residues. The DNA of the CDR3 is TGTGCCAGCAGTGAACCGGGATTAAACACTGAAGCTTTCTTT. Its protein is CASSEPGLNTEAFF. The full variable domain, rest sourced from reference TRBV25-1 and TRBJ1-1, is EADIYQTPRYLVIGTGKKITLECSQTMGHDKMYWYQQDPGMELHLIHYSYGVNSTEKGDLSSESTVSRIRTEHFPLTLESARPSHTSQYLCASSEPGLNTEAFFGQGTRLTVV.

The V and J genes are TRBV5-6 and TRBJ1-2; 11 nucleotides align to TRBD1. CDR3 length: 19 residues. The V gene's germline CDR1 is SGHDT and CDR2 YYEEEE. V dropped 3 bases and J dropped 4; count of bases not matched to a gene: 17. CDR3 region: CASSSPIGQGAVRIYGYTF. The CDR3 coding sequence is TGTGCCAGCAGCTCCCCGATAGGACAGGGGGCAGTTCGGATCTATGGCTACACCTTC.

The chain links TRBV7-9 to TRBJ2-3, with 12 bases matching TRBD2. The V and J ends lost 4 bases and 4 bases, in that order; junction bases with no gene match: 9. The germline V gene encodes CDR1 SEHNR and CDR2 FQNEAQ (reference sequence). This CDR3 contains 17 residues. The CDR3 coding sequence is TGTGCCAGCAGCTCGACTTACCTAGCGGGGGGGCCAGATACGCAGTATTTT. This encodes CASSSTYLAGGPDTQYF.

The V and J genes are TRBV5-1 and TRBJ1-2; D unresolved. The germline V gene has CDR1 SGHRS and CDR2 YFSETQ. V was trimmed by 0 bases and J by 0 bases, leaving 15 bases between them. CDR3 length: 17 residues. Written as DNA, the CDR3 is TGCGCCAGCAGCTTGGGTAGCGTTCAGGCTACTAACTATGGCTACACCTTC. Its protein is CASSLGSVQATNYGYTF.

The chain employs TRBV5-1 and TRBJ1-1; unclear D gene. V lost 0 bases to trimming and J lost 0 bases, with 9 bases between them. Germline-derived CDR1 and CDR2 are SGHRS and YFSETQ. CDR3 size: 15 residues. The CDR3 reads CASSLGSGVNTEAFF. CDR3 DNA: TGCGCCAGCAGCTTGGGTAGCGGAGTGAACACTGAAGCTTTCTTT.

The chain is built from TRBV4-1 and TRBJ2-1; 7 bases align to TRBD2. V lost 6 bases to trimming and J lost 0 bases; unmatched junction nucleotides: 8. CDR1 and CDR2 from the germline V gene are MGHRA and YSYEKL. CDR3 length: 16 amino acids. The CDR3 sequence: CASRGLAGDSYNEQFF. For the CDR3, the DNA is TGCGCCAGCAGGGGGTTGGCGGGAGACTCCTACAATGAGCAGTTCTTC.

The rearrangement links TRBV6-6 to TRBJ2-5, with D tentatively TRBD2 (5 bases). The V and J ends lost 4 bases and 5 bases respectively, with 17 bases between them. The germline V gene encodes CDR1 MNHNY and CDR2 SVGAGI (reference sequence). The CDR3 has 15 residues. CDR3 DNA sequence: TGTGCCAGCAGTTCCGGCGGGCTGGGAAAGGAGACCCAGTACTTC. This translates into CASSSGGLGKETQYF.

CDR3 DNA: TGTGCCAGCAGCTTTGGCGGGGGTGTTCAAGAGACCCAGTACTTC. Translating it yields CASSFGGGVQETQYF. The chain joins TRBV7-8 to TRBJ2-5, with 7 bases fitting TRBD2. CDR3 length equals 15 residues. CDR1 and CDR2 from the germline V gene are SGHVS and FQNEAQ. After removal of 3 bases from V and 2 bases from J, the junction contained 6 bases not matched to a gene.

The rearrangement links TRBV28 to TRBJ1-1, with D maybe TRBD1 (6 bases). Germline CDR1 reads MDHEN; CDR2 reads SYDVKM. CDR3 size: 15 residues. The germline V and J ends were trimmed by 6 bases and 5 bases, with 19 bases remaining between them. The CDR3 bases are TGTGCCAGCAGAAGTCTCTATGGCGACAGGACTGAAGCTTTCTTT. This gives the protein CASRSLYGDRTEAFF. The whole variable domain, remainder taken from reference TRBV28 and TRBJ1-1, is DVKVTQSSRYLVKRTGEKVFLECVQDMDHENMFWYRQDPGLGLRLIYFSYDVKMKEKGDIPEGYSVSREKKERFSLILESASTNQTSMYLCASRSLYGDRTEAFFGQGTRLTVV.

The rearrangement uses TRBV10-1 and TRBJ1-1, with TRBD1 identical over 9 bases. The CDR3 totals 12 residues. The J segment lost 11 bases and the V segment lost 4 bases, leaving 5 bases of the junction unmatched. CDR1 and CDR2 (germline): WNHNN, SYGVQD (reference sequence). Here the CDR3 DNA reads TGCGCCAGCAGTGCCGGGACAGGGAGGGCTTTCTTT. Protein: CASSAGTGRAFF.

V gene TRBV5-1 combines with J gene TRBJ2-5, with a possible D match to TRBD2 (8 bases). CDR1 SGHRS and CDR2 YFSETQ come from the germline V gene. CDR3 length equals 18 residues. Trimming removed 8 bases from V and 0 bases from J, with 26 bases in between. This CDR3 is CARLQGDSGITYQETQYF. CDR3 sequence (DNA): TGCGCCAGGCTCCAGGGGGATAGCGGGATTACGTACCAAGAGACCCAGTACTTC.

The CDR3 is CASSQRTGGQPQHF. CDR3 bases: TGTGCCAGCAGCCAAAGAACAGGGGGTCAGCCCCAGCATTTT. The genes are TRBV13 and TRBJ1-5; TRBD1 aligns across 8 bases. This CDR3 comprises 14 residues. From germline, CDR1 is PRHDT and CDR2 FYEKMQ (reference sequence). V lost 5 bases to trimming and J lost 6 bases; unmatched junction nucleotides: 6.

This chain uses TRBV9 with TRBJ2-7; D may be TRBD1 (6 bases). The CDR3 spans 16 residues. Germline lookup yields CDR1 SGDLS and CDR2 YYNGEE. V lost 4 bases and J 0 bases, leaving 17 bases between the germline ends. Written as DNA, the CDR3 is TGTGCCAGCAGCCGGTACCCAACAGGGAGCTCCTACGAGCAGTACTTC. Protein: CASSRYPTGSSYEQYF. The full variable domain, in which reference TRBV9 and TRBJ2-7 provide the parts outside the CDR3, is DSGVTQTPKHLITATGQRVTLRCSPRSGDLSVYWYQQSLDQGLQFLIQYYNGEERAKGNILERFSAQQFPDLHSELNLSSLELGDSALYFCASSRYPTGSSYEQYFGPGTRLTVT.

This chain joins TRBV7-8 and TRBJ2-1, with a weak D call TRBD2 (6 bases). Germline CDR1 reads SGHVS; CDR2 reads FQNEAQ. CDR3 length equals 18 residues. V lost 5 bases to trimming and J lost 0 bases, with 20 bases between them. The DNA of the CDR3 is TGTGCCAGCAGCAACCCCCGAGGGCGGGGTTTCTCCTACAATGAGCAGTTCTTC. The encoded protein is CASSNPRGRGFSYNEQFF.

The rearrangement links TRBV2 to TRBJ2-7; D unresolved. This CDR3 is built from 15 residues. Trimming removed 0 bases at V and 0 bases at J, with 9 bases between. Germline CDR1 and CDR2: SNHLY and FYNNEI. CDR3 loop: CASSEARQLSYEQYF. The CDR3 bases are TGTGCCAGCAGTGAAGCGCGGCAGCTCTCCTACGAGCAGTACTTC.

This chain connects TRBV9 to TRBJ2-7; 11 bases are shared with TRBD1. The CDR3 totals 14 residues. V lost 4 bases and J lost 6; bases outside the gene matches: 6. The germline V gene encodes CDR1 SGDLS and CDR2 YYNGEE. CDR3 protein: CASSPTGTGGEQYF. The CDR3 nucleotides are TGTGCCAGCAGCCCAACCGGGACAGGGGGCGAGCAGTACTTC. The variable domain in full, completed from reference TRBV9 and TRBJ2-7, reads DSGVTQTPKHLITATGQRVTLRCSPRSGDLSVYWYQQSLDQGLQFLIQYYNGEERAKGNILERFSAQQFPDLHSELNLSSLELGDSALYFCASSPTGTGGEQYFGPGTRLTVT.

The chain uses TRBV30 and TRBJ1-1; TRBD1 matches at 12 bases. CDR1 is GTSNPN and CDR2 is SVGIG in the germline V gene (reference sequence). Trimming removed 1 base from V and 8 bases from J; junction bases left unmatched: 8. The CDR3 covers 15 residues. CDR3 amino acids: CAWSARWDRGLEAFF. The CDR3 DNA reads TGTGCCTGGAGTGCCCGGTGGGACAGGGGGCTCGAAGCTTTCTTT.

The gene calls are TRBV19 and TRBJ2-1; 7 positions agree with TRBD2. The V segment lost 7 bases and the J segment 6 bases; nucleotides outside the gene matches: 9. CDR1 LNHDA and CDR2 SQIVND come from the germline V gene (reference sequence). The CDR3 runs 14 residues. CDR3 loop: CASNGGGPLNEQFF. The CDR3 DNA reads TGTGCCAGTAACGGGGGAGGGCCCCTCAATGAGCAGTTCTTC. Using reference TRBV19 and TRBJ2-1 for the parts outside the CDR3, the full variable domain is DGGITQSPKYLFRKEGQNVTLSCEQNLNHDAMYWYRQDPGQGLRLIYYSQIVNDFQKGDIAEGYSVSREKKESFPLTVTSAQKNPTAFYLCASNGGGPLNEQFFGPGTRLTVL.

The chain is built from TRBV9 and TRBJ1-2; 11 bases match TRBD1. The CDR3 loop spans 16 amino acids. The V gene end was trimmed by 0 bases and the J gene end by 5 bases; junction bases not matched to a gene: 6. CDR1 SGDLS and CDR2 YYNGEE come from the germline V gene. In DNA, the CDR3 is TGTGCCAGCAGCGTAGCTGGGACAGGGGGTGGATATGGCTACACCTTC. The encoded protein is CASSVAGTGGGYGYTF. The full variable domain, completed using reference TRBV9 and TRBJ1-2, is DSGVTQTPKHLITATGQRVTLRCSPRSGDLSVYWYQQSLDQGLQFLIQYYNGEERAKGNILERFSAQQFPDLHSELNLSSLELGDSALYFCASSVAGTGGGYGYTFGSGTRLTVV.

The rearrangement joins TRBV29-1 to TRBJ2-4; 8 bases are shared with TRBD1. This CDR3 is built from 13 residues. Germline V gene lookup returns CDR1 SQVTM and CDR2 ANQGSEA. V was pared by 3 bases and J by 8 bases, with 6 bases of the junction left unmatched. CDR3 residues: CSVEETGEDIQYF. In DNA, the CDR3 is TGCAGCGTTGAGGAGACAGGGGAGGACATTCAGTACTTC.

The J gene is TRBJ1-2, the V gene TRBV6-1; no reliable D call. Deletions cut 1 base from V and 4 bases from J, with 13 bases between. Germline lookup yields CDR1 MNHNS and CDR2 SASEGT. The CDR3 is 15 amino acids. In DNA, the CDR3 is TGTGCCAGCAGTGAAGGGAGGCAGCGAACCTATGGCTACACCTTC. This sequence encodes CASSEGRQRTYGYTF.